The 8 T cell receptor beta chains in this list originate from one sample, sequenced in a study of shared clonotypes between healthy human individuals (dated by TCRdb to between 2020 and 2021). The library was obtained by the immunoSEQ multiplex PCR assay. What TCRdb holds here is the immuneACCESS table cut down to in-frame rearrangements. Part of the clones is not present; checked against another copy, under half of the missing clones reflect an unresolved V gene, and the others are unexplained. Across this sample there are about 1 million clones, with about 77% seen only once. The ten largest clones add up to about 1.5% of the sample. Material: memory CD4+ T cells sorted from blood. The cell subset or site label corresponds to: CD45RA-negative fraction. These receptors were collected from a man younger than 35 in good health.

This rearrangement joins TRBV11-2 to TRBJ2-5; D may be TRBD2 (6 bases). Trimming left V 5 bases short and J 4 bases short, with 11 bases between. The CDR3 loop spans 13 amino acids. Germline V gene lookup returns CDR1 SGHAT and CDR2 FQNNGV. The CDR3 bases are TGTGCCAGCAGCCCCCCAGCGGGAGAGACCCAGTACTTC. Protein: CASSPPAGETQYF.

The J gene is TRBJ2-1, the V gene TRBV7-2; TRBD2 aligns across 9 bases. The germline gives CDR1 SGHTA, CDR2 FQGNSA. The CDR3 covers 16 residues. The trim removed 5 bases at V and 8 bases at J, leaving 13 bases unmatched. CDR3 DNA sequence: TGTGCCAGCAGCACCGTCAGTAGCGGGAGTTGGTATGAGCAGTTCTTC. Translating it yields CASSTVSSGSWYEQFF.

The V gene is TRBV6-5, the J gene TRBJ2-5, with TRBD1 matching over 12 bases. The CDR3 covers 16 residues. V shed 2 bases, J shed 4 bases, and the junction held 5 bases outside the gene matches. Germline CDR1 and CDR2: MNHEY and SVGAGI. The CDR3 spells CASSYRDRGRGETQYF. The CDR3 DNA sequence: TGTGCCAGCAGTTACCGGGACAGGGGGCGAGGAGAGACCCAGTACTTC.

CDR3 sequence reads: CASSNGGTVGNTIYF. In DNA, the CDR3 is TGTGCCAGCAGTAACGGGGGGACAGTTGGAAACACCATATATTTT. The chain couples TRBV6-6 to TRBJ1-3; 7 nucleotides align to TRBD1. The CDR3 is 15 residues long. Germline loops: CDR1 MNHNY, CDR2 SVGAGI (reference sequence). V dropped 5 bases and J dropped 3; count of bases not matched to a gene: 7.

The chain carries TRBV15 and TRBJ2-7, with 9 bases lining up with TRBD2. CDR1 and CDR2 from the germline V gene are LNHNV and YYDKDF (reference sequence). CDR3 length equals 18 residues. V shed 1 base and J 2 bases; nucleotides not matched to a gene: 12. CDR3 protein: CATSRVSLAGGYTYEQYF. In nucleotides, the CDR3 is TGTGCCACCAGCAGAGTCTCCCTGGCGGGGGGGTATACCTACGAGCAGTACTTC.

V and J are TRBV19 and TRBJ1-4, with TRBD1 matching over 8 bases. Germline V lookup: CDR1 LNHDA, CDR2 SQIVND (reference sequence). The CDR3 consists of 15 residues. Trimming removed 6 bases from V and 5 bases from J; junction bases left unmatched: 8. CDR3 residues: CASRPFGTGNEKLFF. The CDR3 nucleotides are TGTGCCAGTAGGCCTTTTGGGACAGGCAATGAAAAACTGTTTTTT.

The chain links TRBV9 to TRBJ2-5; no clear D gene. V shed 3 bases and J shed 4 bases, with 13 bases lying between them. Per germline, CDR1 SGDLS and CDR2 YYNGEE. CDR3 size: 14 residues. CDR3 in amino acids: CASSGVGPGETQYF. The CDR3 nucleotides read TGTGCCAGCAGCGGGGTAGGGCCGGGAGAGACCCAGTACTTC.

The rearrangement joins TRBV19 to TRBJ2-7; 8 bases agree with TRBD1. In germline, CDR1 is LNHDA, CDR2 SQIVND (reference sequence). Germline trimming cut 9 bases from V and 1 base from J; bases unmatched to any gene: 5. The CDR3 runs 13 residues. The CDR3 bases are TGTGCCAGGGCGAGGGACAGGTCCTACGAGCAGTACTTC. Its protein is CARARDRSYEQYF.